This record concerns one T cell receptor (beta chain) sequence. No antigen is known for it. The entry originates in a study of response to subunit inactivated influenza vaccine. Study observations and caveats: With each seasonal influenza vaccination, the authors suggested, few new T cells are recruited.

V dropped 3 bases and J dropped 4; count of bases not matched to a gene: 6. There are 14 residues in the CDR3. TCRdb passed the RT-PCR reads through MiXCR, listing each CDR3 protein once. The table lists roughly 570,000 distinct CDR3 sequences, 10% to 15% of them singletons, with 10% to 15% in the top ten. The chain recombines TRBV12-3 or TRBV12-4 with TRBJ2-7, with 7 bases that match TRBD2. This TCR was sampled from a man over 45 who received an inactivated influenza vaccine. The starting material was PBMCs from blood, obtained roughly 48 days after vaccination. CDR3 in DNA: TGTGCCAGCAGTTTCCAGCGGGGATCTTACGAGCAGTACTTC. It yields the protein CASSFQRGSYEQYF.